Below, one T cell receptor (beta chain) is given with its context. A few counts support this clonotype. There is no known antigen for this receptor. The record has no base qualities; no much larger clone is one base away. The library was prepared using 5' RACE. Sequenced using an Illumina HiSeq 2500. A second PCR of about 7 to 12 cycles was run with a J-beta primer mix and a sample-barcoded 5' primer. A unique molecular identifier was introduced onto each TCR beta cDNA molecule by a template-switch 5' adaptor carrying 12 random nucleotides. At least 2.5 million CDR3-containing paired-end reads were obtained from each sample. All of the RNA was converted into first-strand cDNA using the Mint cDNA synthesis kit, with a TRBC-specific oligonucleotide serving as the primer. After uracil-DNA glycosylase treatment, a first 18-cycle PCR used universal primers M1SS and BC2_uni_R on all cDNA. Per the authors' processing: Normalization of each sample was performed by random selection of 1 million high-quality reads, each carrying a distinct molecular identifier. Reads sharing molecular identifiers were discarded rather than binned into consensus sequences. MiTCR, set to a Q25 quality threshold and the strictest error-elimination algorithm, was used for CDR3 identification, clonotype clustering and error correction. A nonparametric unseen species model with Euler transformation was used to estimate a lower bound on total TCR beta diversity. The public reads were quality trimmed at Q25 with fastp and then assembled into clones with MiXCR by TCRdb, keeping productive beta chains. Rows merge per CDR3 protein into single entries with the most common DNA and genes. Clone size and V and J calls follow TCRdb, not the original study. The sample table lists 760,000 or so distinct CDR3 sequences, more than 20% of them with a count of one. The biggest ten clones account for under 9.5% of the sample.

The data derive from a study of blood T cells in healthy people across ages (dated by TCRdb to between 2014 and 2017). Study-wide context: In model experiments, template switching captured about one uniquely barcoded TCR beta cDNA molecule for every two T cells. Age-related changes in TCR beta repertoire diversity were measured in the study by deep sequencing normalized with unique cDNA molecular identifiers. The study analyzed two additional independent replicas of 1 million unique cDNA reads from the same blood draw for two donors, one aged 18 to 29 and one aged 80 or older. Four age groups were formed from the donors: young (average approximately 17 years), middle-aged (more than 35), aged (approximately 60) and long-lived (more than 75).

The donors were roughly 39 Caucasian individuals from Russia, aged about 6 to 95 years, who were systemically healthy. Approximately 10 milliliters of peripheral blood were collected from each donor into EDTA-treated Vacutainer tubes. PBMCs were isolated by Ficoll-Paque density-gradient centrifugation, with at least 6 million obtained per sample. Trizol reagent was used to extract total RNA from the PBMCs, yielding at least 5.5 micrograms per sample. For every donor, an aliquot of PBMCs went through flow cytometry to measure the percentages of naive CD45RAhigh/CD27high T cells. The investigation overall reported the following: Total diversity estimates from one million sequenced T cells were considered lower bounds and underestimates. Donor CMV infection status was unknown, potentially confounding age-related changes in expanded clonotypes. Compared with the aged group, the long-lived group had more naive CD4+ T cells, fewer expanded clones and increased TCR diversity, suggesting age selection. Observed TCR beta diversity correlated strongly with the percentage of naive T cells measured by flow cytometry. Because profiling used bulk unsorted PBMCs, naive and antigen-experienced compartments could not be compared conclusively. As age increased, observed TCR beta diversity per million T cells dropped in a roughly linear way, and a significant reduction was already evident by age around 41.

From the cysteine through the phenylalanine, the CDR3 covers 16 amino acids. Just the 48-base CDR3 DNA is kept, in frame starting at base 1. CDR1 SGDLS and CDR2 YYNGEE were looked up in the germline V gene. V is pared back by 2 bases and J by 8 bases, with 20 bases lying between the germline termini. This same sample was also taken into another study, of T cells of mothers and their children. Drawing on the second study: The donors were nine systemically healthy Caucasian individuals, made up of three mothers and their six children. cDNA synthesis used all of the extracted RNA, with 1.5 ug of RNA in each 15 ul reaction. In the second PCR, the M1S primer added sample barcodes and 2-4 random nucleotides. Over 8.5 million TCR beta CDR3 reads were obtained for each mother, and millions of reads were obtained for each child. Thymic selection similarly shapes TCR recombination output in related and unrelated pairs, with minor effect from inherited differences. Normalized repertoire overlap was always found to be slightly, but never significantly, higher in related mother-child pairs than in unrelated mother-child pairs. No persistent microchimeric T cell clones were found, with a detection sensitivity of 85 to 100 clones per million clonotypes. To look for features that set related mother-child pairs apart from unrelated individuals, the researchers ran deep NGS to compare the TCR beta repertoires of mothers and children. Mothers averaged roughly 40 +/- 4 years of age and children averaged approximately 12 +/- 4 years. Libraries were sequenced on Illumina HiSeq 2000 with 100+100 nt paired-end reads after adapter ligation with NEBNext reagents. To prevent cross-contamination, the mother and child libraries were prepared a month apart and were sequenced in separate runs. For each donor, between roughly 450,000 and 2,100,000 distinct TCR beta clonotypes were identified. Naive TCR beta clonotypes were estimated from low-frequency clonotypes matched to each donor's FACS-determined naive share, without sorting.

This clonotype originated in a boy aged 10-17 years in good health. Sequencing input: blood. The receptor chain draws on TRBV9 and TRBJ2-1; the D gene is not confidently resolved. The CDR3 here reads CASSVEGNPFVHEQFF. The bases read TGTGCCAGCAGCGTCGAAGGGAATCCATTTGTTCATGAGCAGTTCTTC.